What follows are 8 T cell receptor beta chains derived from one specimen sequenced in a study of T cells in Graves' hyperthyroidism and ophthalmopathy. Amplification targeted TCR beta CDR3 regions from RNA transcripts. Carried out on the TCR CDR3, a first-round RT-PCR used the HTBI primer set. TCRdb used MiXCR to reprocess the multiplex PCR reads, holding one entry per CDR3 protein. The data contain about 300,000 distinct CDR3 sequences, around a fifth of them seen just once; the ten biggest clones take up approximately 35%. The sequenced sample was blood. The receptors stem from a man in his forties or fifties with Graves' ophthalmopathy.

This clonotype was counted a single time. CDR3 residues: CASAQDRGQGETQYF. The CDR3 DNA reads TGTGCTAGTGCCCAAGACAGGGGGCAGGGGGAGACCCAGTACTTC. J is TRBJ2-5 and V is TRBV12-5; 10 bases agree with TRBD1. The CDR3 has 15 residues. After removal of 7 bases from V and 5 bases from J, the junction contained 10 bases not matched to a gene. Germline V gene data show CDR1 as LGHNT and CDR2 as FRNRAP.

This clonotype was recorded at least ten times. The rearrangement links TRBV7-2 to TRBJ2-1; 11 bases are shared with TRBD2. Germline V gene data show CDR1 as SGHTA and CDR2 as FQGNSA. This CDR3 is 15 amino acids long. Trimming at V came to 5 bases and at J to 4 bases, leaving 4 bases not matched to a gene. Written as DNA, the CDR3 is TGTGCCAGCAGCCCGATAGCGGGAGGGTACAATGAGCAGTTCTTC. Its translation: CASSPIAGGYNEQFF.

CDR3 loop: CASSYGGISTDTQYF. The CDR3 region has the DNA TGTGCCAGCAGTTACGGGGGGATCAGCACAGATACGCAGTATTTT. This sequence joins TRBV6-5 and TRBJ2-3, with a weak D call TRBD2 (6 bases). Germline CDR1 is MNHEY and CDR2 is SVGAGI. The CDR3 has 15 amino acids. V was shortened by 2 bases and J by 0 bases, with 9 bases between the two germline ends.

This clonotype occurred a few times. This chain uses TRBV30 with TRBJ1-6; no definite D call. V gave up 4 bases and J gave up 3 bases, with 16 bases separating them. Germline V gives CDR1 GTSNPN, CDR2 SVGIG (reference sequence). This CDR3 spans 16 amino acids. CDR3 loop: CAWTSLGGNYNSPLHF. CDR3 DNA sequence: TGTGCCTGGACCAGTCTTGGCGGGAACTATAATTCACCCCTCCACTTT.

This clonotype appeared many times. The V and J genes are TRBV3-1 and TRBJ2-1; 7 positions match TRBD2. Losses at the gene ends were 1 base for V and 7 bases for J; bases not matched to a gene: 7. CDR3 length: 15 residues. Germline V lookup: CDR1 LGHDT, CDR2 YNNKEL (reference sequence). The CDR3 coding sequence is TGTGCCAGCAGCCAAGTTGCGGGAGCCAGGAATGAGCAGTTCTTC. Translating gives CASSQVAGARNEQFF.

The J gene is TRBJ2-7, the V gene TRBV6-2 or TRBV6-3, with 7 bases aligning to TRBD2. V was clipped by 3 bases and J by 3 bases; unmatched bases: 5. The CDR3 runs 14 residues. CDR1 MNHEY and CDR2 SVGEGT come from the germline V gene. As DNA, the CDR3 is TGTGCCAGCAGTTATCGACTAGCTGGCTACGAGCAGTACTTC. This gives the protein CASSYRLAGYEQYF.

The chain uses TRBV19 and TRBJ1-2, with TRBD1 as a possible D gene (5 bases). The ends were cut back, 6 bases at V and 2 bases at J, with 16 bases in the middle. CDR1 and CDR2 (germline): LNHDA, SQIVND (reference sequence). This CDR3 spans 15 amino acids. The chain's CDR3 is CASSLSDAGNYGYTF. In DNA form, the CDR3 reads TGTGCCAGTAGCCTCTCGGACGCAGGGAACTATGGCTACACCTTC. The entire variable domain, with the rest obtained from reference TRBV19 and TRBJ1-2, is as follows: DGGITQSPKYLFRKEGQNVTLSCEQNLNHDAMYWYRQDPGQGLRLIYYSQIVNDFQKGDIAEGYSVSREKKESFPLTVTSAQKNPTAFYLCASSLSDAGNYGYTFGSGTRLTVV.

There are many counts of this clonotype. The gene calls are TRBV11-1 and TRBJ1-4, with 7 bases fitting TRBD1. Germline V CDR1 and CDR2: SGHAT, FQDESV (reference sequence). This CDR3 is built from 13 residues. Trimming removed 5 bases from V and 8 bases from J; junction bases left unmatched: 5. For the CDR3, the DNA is TGTGCCAGCAGCCCCAGGACAGGAGAAAAACTGTTTTTT. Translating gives CASSPRTGEKLFF.